This entry is about one TCR beta chain. Its antigen is unidentified. Trimming shortened V by 3 bases and J by 4 bases, and 12 bases separated the two germline ends. This CDR3 comprises 14 residues. CDR1 and CDR2 (germline): MNHEY, SVGAGI. The data are from a study of T cell responses to AZD1222 COVID-19 vaccine. Notes on the study in general: Of spike-specific TCRs, nearly half reportedly target regions left unmutated in variants.

Generated by immunoSEQ multiplex PCR, the TCRdb table keeps only in-frame clones and is missing some. The table shows 120,000 or so clones, with 80% to 90% occurring only once. This clonotype was obtained from an adult who received the AZD1222 COVID-19 vaccine. Specimen: peripheral blood, collected 28 days after the second AZD1222 dose. The chain employs TRBV6-5 and TRBJ1-2; D remains unclear. The DNA of the CDR3 is TGTGCCAGCAGTTATGGCGGCCCGATCTATGGCTACACCTTC. The encoded protein is CASSYGGPIYGYTF.